This T cell receptor beta chain is from a study of metastatic and nonmetastatic thyroid tumors (dated by TCRdb to the early 2020s). Regarding the complete study: Repertoires from peripheral blood and from tumor or nodule tissue samples of malignant and benign thyroid patients were compared.

Overall study results and their limits: In both blood and tumor samples, TCR beta diversity was reported to be significantly higher in malignant tumors than in benign nodules.

About this clone: What this receptor recognizes is not known. Per-nucleotide qualities are absent, and no much larger clonotype sits a single base away.

None of the patients had been given any treatment before thyroid surgery. The study retrospectively analysed patient clinical samples collected from about 2012 to 2018 using T-cell receptor beta sequencing. Libraries were made using PCR. Sequencing was performed on an Illumina HiSeq 4000. High-throughput sequencing was used to profile the TCR beta-chain CDR3 region of each patient. In the paper's pipeline: The researchers built a classifier to tell apart papillary thyroid cancer patients with distant metastasis, based on CDR3 differences among clinicopathological groups. Repertoire diversity was assessed with the Shannon index, and tumor-blood repertoire similarity with the Morisita-Horn index. Using fastp trimming at Q25 and MiXCR clonotype assembly, TCRdb reanalyzed the public sequencing data and kept in-frame beta chains. TCRdb's processing, not the authors', yielded these V and J calls. The sample profile shows 15,000 to 20,000 clones; over 20% of them were found once. 8.1% of the sample comes from the top ten.

According to the germline V gene, CDR1 reads MNHEY and CDR2 reads SVGAGI. V sheds 0 bases and J sheds 6 bases, leaving 8 bases between their ends. Counted from cysteine to phenylalanine, this CDR3 has 13 amino acids. Just CDR3 DNA is preserved here, 39 bases in frame from base 1. The sequenced sample consisted of adjacent normal tissue. This chain joins TRBV6-5 to TRBJ1-1; the D region possibly corresponds to TRBD1 (5 bases align). This receptor was identified in a female donor with papillary thyroid cancer or a benign thyroid nodule (not recorded which). Some clones in this sample may be carry-over from other donors' samples. The CDR3 is CASSYSGRAEAFF. Read as DNA, the sequence is TGTGCCAGCAGTTACTCGGGCAGGGCTGAAGCTTTCTTT.